This T cell receptor beta chain is drawn from a study of shared clonotypes between healthy human individuals (dated by TCRdb to the early 2020s). Regarding the research as a whole: A few men and a couple of women, aged 18 to 49 years, made up the cohort. For each donor, CD4 naive and CD4 memory were each run on three plates, CD8 naive on two plates, and CD8 memory on one plate. To estimate repertoire size and how much clonotype sharing occurs between individuals, the study deeply sequenced the blood TCR repertoires of five healthy adults. To increase sequencing depth and limit assay-specific biases, different laboratories used diverse techniques to prepare libraries and sequence TCR repertoires. Leukapheresis yielded between about 0.85 and 9 billion PBMCs per donor. Study-wide findings and limitations: The genetic and exposure-history diversity represented was limited by the small number of donors. Larger estimated clonotype richness was generally found for naive subsets than for memory subsets. Pairwise subsampling led to the expectation that sequencing depth would affect the degree of clonotype sharing among donors. Across four donors, around 5% of naive CD4, 3% to 4% of naive CD8, approximately 2.5% of memory CD4, and under 0.45% of memory CD8 clonotypes were shared. Compared with non-shared clonotypes, clonotypes shared by all four sorted-subset donors had higher generation probabilities. Even with the large sequencing depth, rarefaction of the sorted-subset datasets indicated that sequencing was incomplete. Sampling was restricted to blood, and TCR repertoires in tissue are likely to differ from TCR repertoires in blood.

Using the deep immunoSEQ assay, multiplex PCR amplified TCR CDR3 regions from genomic DNA. Extracted genomic DNA from each cell subset was spread evenly across all wells of several immunoSEQ 96-well plates, with each plate serving as a replicate. For sorted subsets, around 0.2 ug of genomic DNA, equivalent to roughly 30,000 T cell genomes, went into each replicate PCR. The purified libraries were quantified using a Qubit 3.0 fluorometer, sized with a Bioanalyzer 2100, and then quantified again using the KAPA Library Quantification kit. Every immunoSEQ 96-well plate was sequenced on a dedicated single-read 150-cycle Illumina NextSeq 550 flow cell. For the original study's pipeline: The immunoSEQ output contained only junctional sequences without quality scores, so filtering could not match that applied to full-length reads. To assign V/J genes and CDR3, sequences were annotated against IMGT germline references using PyIR, a Python wrapper for IgBLAST v1.9. Reads with weak V/J assignments (E-value above 1e-6), missing CDR3, stop codons, out-of-frame junctions, or ambiguous translated residues were removed. V3J clonotypes were defined as sequences sharing an identical inferred V gene, J gene, and CDR3 amino acid sequence. The percentage overlap between two repertoires was calculated by dividing the number of shared unique clonotypes by the size of the smaller repertoire. Repertoire richness was assessed with RTK rarefaction, the Chao1 estimator, and Recon v2.1 estimates of unobserved clonotypes. OLGA was used to compute generation probabilities for all TCRbeta clonotypes that the gDNA method yielded from a few donors. Imported from immuneACCESS, the table was reduced by TCRdb to in-frame sequences with V and J called. These copies leave out some clones; in studies compared against another copy, an unresolved V gene accounts for under half, and the cause of the remainder is not known. V, J and clone size are taken as reported in that table, and D and trimming were inferred from the DNA itself. The sample table lists about 1 million clones, approximately 70% of them with a count of one. The leading ten clones occupy about 1.5% of the sample.

Turning to this clone: Its antigen is currently not known. The input lacks base qualities; no much larger clone sits a single base away. Other DNA sequences of this sample code for an identical CDR3.

The germline V gene supplies CDR1 MDHEN and CDR2 SYDVKM. The CDR3, from cysteine to phenylalanine, totals 13 residues. Only the CDR3 portion is preserved as DNA: 39 bases, with reading frame beginning at the first base. Trimmed from V: 3 bases; trimmed from J: 4 bases; junction bases lacking a gene match: 3. The donors were healthy, HIV-negative adults who had no recently reported acute infections or vaccinations. Every donor was a Caucasian adult living in Nashville, Tennessee, USA. CD4+ T cells were enriched by magnetic negative selection; naive cells were then positively selected on CD45RA, and the negative fraction formed the memory subset. Blood was collected by leukapheresis, and PBMCs were isolated by Ficoll-Histopaque density gradient centrifugation and then cryopreserved in liquid nitrogen vapor phase. Purity and quantity of every magnetically sorted T cell population were checked by analytical flow cytometry. Genomic DNA was isolated from every sorted fraction and measured by UV absorbance on a Nanodrop 2000c.

This TCR was recovered from a man aged 18 to 30 in good health. The sequenced sample was memory CD4+ T cells sorted from blood. Reading the label with the study, this specimen's cell subset or site is: CD45RA-negative fraction. The sequence joins TRBV28 to TRBJ2-7; 7 middle bases align to TRBD1. The nucleotide sequence reads TGTGCCAGCAGTTTGACAGGGATGTACGAGCAGTACTTC. This codes for CASSLTGMYEQYF.